The clone carrying this TCR beta chain showed up just a few times. The antigen remains undetermined. A universal primer site came from template switching; cDNA carried unique molecular identifiers. Via MiXCR, TCRdb re-called the 5' RACE reads, giving one row per CDR3 protein. The repertoire includes 400,000 to 500,000 distinct CDR3 sequences, 14% of them detected once, and more than 0.8% sits in the top ten. This sample is part of a study of identical twins. General study findings and limits: There was an excess of low generation probability in the out-of-frame alpha sequences that twins shared.

Losses at the gene ends were 4 bases for V and 5 bases for J; bases not matched to a gene: 2. Per germline, CDR1 SGHDT and CDR2 YYEEEE. The length of the CDR3 is 13 residues. The data also belong to a second study, concerning yellow fever vaccine responses in identical twins.

This sequence originates from a woman aged 18-29 years in good health. Sequenced sample: CD4+ T cells sorted from blood. The chain couples TRBV5-6 to TRBJ2-2; 7 nucleotides line up with TRBD1. The chain's CDR3 is CASSKTGTGELFF. The CDR3 DNA sequence: TGTGCCAGCAGCAAGACAGGGACCGGGGAGCTGTTTTTT. Supplemented by reference TRBV5-6 and TRBJ2-2, the full variable domain reads DAGVTQSPTHLIKTRGQQVTLRCSPKSGHDTVSWYQQALGQGPQFIFQYYEEEERQRGNFPDRFSGHQFPNYSSELNVNALLLGDSALYLCASSKTGTGELFFGEGSRLTVL.